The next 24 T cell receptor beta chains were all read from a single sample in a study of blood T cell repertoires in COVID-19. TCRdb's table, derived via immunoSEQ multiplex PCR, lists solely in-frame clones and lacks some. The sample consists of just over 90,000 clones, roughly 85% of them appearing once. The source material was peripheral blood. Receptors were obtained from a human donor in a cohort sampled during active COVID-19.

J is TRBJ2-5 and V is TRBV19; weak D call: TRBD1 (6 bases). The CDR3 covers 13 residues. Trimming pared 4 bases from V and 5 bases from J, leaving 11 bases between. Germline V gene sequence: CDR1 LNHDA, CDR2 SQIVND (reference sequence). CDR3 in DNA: TGTGCCAGTAGTAGGACAGTTTACGAGACCCAGTACTTC. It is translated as CASSRTVYETQYF.

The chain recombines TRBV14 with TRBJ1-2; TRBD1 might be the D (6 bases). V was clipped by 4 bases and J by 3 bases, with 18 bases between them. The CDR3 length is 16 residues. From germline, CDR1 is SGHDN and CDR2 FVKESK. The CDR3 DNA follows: TGTGCCAGCAGCCTTCTGTCTGGGGGCTTTTACTATGGCTACACCTTC. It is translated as CASSLLSGGFYYGYTF.

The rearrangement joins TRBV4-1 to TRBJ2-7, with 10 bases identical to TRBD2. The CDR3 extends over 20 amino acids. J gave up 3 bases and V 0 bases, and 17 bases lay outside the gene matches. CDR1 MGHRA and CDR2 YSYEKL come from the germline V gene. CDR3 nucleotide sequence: TGCGCCAGCAGCCAAGATGTCCCCCAAACTGGAGCGGGGGGGGTCTACGAGCAGTACTTC. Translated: CASSQDVPQTGAGGVYEQYF.

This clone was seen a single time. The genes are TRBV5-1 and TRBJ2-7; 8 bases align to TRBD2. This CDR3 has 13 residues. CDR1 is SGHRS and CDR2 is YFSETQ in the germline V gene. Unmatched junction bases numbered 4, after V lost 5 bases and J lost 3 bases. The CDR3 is CASRERGHYEQYF. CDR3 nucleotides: TGCGCCAGCAGGGAGCGGGGGCACTACGAGCAGTACTTC.

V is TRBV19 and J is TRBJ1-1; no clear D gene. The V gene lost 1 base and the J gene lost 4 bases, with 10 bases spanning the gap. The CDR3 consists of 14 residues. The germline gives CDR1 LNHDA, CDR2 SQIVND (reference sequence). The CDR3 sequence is CASSIGQVSTEAFF. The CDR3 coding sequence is TGTGCCAGTAGTATAGGGCAGGTGAGCACTGAAGCTTTCTTT.

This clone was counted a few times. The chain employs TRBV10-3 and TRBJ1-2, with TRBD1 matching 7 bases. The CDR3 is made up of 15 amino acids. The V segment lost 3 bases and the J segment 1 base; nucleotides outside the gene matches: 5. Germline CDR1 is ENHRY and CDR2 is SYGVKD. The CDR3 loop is CAISDRGMLNYGYTF. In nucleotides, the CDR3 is TGTGCCATCAGTGACAGGGGGATGCTTAACTATGGCTACACCTTC.

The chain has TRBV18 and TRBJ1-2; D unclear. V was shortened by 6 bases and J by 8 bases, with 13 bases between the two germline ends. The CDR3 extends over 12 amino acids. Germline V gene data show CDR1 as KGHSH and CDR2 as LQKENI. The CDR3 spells CASSEYSGGYTF. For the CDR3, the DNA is TGTGCCAGCTCTGAGTATTCGGGAGGCTACACCTTC.

The CDR3 nucleotides read TGTGCCAGCAGCTTAGTTTTACAGGGGGGAGAGCAGTACTTC. Encoded protein: CASSLVLQGGEQYF. The chain joins TRBV11-2 to TRBJ2-7, with 8 bases aligning to TRBD1. Losses at the gene ends were 1 base for V and 7 bases for J; bases not matched to a gene: 6. CDR1 and CDR2 (germline): SGHAT, FQNNGV. This CDR3 spans 14 amino acids.

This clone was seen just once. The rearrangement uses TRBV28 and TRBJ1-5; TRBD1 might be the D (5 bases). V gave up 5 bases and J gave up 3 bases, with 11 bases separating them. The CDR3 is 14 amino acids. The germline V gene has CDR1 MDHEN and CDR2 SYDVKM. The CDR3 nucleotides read TGTGCCAGCAGTGGGCAGGGTTACAATCAGCCCCAGCATTTT. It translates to CASSGQGYNQPQHF.

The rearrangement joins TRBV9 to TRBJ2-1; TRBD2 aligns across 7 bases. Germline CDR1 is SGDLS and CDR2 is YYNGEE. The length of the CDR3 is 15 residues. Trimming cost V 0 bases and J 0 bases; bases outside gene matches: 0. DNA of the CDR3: TGTGCCAGCAGCGTAGTAGCGGGCTCCTACAATGAGCAGTTCTTC. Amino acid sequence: CASSVVAGSYNEQFF.

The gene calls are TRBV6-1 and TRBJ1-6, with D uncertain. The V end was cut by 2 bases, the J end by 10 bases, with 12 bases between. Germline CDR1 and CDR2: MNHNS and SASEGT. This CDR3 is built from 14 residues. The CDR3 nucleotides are TGTGCCAGCAGTGAACTAACAGAAGGATCACCCCTCCACTTT. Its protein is CASSELTEGSPLHF.

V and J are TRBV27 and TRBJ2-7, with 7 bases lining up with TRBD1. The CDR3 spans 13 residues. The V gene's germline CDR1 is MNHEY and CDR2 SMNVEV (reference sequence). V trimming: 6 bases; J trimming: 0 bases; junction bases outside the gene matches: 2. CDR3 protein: CASRRQGSYEQYF. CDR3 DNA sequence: TGTGCCAGCAGGCGACAGGGCTCCTACGAGCAGTACTTC.

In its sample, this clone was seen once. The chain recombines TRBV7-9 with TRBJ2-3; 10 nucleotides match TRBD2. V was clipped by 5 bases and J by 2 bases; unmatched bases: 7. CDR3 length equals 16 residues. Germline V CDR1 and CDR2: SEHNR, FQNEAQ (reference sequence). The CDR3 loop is CASSVLSGGFTDTQYF. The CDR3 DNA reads TGTGCCAGCAGCGTCCTTAGCGGGGGGTTCACAGATACGCAGTATTTT.

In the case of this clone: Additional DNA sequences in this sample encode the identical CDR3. DNA of the CDR3: TGTGCCAGCAGCTTAGCTAGCGGGGCCTACAATGAGCAGTTCTTC. Protein sequence: CASSLASGAYNEQFF. This sequence joins TRBV11-2 and TRBJ2-1, with 9 bases matching TRBD2. The CDR3 extends over 15 amino acids. Germline CDR1 and CDR2: SGHAT and FQNNGV. V lost 1 base and J lost 2; bases outside the gene matches: 0.

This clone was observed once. The CDR3, as DNA: TGTGCCACCTTGCGTTCTAAGACCCAGTACTTC. It is translated as CATLRSKTQYF. V usage is TRBV6-5 and J usage is TRBJ2-5; unclear D gene. The CDR3 consists of 11 residues. Per germline, CDR1 MNHEY and CDR2 SVGAGI. The germline V and J ends were trimmed by 10 bases and 6 bases, with 12 bases remaining between them.

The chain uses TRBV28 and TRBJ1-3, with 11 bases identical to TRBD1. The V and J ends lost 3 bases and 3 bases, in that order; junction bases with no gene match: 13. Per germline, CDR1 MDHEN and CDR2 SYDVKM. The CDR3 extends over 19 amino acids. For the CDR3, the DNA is TGTGCCAGCAGTTTCCGGGACGGGACAGGGGGTATTCATGGAAACACCATATATTTT. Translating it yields CASSFRDGTGGIHGNTIYF.

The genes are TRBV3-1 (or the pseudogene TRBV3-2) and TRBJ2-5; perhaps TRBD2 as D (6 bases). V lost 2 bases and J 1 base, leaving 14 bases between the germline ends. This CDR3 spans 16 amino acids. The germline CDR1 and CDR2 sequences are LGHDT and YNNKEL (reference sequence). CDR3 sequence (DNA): TGTGCCAGCAGCCAAAGGAGGGACCGAGGCCAAGAGACCCAGTACTTC. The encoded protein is CASSQRRDRGQETQYF.

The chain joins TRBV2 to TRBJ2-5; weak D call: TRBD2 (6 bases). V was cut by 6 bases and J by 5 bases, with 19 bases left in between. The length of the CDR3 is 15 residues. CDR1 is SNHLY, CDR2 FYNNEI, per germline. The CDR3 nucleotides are TGTGCCAGCAGGCCCCGTGAACTAGCCCGTGAGACCCAGTACTTC. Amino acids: CASRPRELARETQYF. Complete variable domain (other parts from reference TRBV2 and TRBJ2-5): EPEVTQTPSHQVTQMGQEVILRCVPISNHLYFYWYRQILGQKVEFLVSFYNNEISEKSEIFDDQFSVERPDGSNFTLKIRSTKLEDSAMYFCASRPRELARETQYFGPGTRLLVL.

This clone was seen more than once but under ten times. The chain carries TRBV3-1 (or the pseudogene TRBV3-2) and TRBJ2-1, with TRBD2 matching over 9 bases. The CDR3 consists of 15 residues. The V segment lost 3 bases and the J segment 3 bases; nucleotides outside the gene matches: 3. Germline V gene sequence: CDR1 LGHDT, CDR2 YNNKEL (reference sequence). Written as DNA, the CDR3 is TGTGCCAGCAGCCATTCTAGCGGGGACTACAATGAGCAGTTCTTC. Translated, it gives CASSHSSGDYNEQFF.

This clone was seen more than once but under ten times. CDR3 bases: TGTGCCAGTAGTTTGGGACAGGGCTTTGGGGAGCAGTTCTTC. This sequence encodes CASSLGQGFGEQFF. V usage is TRBV19 and J usage is TRBJ2-1; 9 bases agree with TRBD1. V was pared by 5 bases and J by 10 bases, with 9 bases of the junction left unmatched. Germline V gene sequence: CDR1 LNHDA, CDR2 SQIVND (reference sequence). The CDR3 is 14 residues long.

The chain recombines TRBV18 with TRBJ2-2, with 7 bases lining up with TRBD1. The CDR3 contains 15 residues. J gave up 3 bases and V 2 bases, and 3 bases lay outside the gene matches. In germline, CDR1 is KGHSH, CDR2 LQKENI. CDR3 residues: CASSPGTAYTGELFF. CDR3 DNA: TGTGCCAGCTCACCAGGGACAGCCTACACCGGGGAGCTGTTTTTT.

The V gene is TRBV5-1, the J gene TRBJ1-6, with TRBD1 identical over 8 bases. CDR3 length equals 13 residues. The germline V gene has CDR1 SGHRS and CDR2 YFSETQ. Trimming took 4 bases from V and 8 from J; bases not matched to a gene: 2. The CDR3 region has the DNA TGCGCCAGCAGCCCGGACAGGGATTCACCCCTCCACTTT. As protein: CASSPDRDSPLHF.

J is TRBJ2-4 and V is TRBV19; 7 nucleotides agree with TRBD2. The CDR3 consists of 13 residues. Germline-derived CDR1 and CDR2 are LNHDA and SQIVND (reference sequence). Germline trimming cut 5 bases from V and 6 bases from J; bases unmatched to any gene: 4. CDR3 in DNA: TGTGCCAGTAGTGGGACGGGAGGAAACATTCAGTACTTC. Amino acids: CASSGTGGNIQYF.

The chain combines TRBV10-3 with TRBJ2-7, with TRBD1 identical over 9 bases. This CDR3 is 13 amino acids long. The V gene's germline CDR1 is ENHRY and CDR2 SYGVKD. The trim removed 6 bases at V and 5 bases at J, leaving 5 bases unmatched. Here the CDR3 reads CAIRGTGRNEQYF. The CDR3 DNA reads TGTGCCATCAGGGGGACAGGGAGGAACGAGCAGTACTTC.